A single sample gave rise to the 31 T cell receptor beta chains below, sequenced in a study of T cell changes during pregnancy in multiple sclerosis. Clones were sequenced by immunoSEQ multiplex PCR, and TCRdb holds only the in-frame ones, with some missing. The sample records about 48,000 clones, 88% being singletons. Material: CD4+ T cells from peripheral blood mononuclear cells, obtained in the second trimester of pregnancy. Receptor source: a female donor with multiple sclerosis, enrolled in a pregnancy study.

This clone was observed a few times. The chain uses TRBV4-3 and TRBJ1-2; 10 bases match TRBD1. Trimming at V came to 4 bases and at J to 5 bases, leaving 1 base not matched to a gene. The CDR3 has 13 amino acids. Germline V lookup: CDR1 LGHNA, CDR2 YSLEER. The CDR3 protein is CASSRDRGYGYTF. The CDR3 nucleotides are TGCGCCAGCAGCCGGGACAGGGGTTATGGCTACACCTTC.

The chain uses TRBV5-1 and TRBJ2-7; tentative D call: TRBD2 (6 bases). From germline, CDR1 is SGHRS and CDR2 YFSETQ. The CDR3 contains 13 residues. V dropped 0 bases and J dropped 4 bases, with 8 bases sitting between them. CDR3 sequence: CASSLVEGYEQYF. CDR3 DNA sequence: TGCGCCAGCAGCTTGGTGGAGGGTTACGAGCAGTACTTC.

The gene calls are TRBV6-5 and TRBJ1-1; D call uncertain. The CDR3 sequence is 13 residues long. CDR1 MNHEY and CDR2 SVGAGI come from the germline V gene. The germline V and J ends were trimmed by 0 bases and 9 bases, with 11 bases remaining between them. CDR3 DNA: TGTGCCAGCAGTTACTCGGAAGCGAACAAAGCTTTCTTT. Protein product: CASSYSEANKAFF.

The chain is built from TRBV29-1 and TRBJ1-2; 11 bases are shared with TRBD1. Trimming took 4 bases from V and 2 from J; bases not matched to a gene: 12. In germline, CDR1 is SQVTM, CDR2 ANQGSEA. The CDR3 has 17 residues. The DNA of the CDR3 is TGCAGCGTTGGGTTAGGGACAGGGGGTATCCTCAACTATGGCTACACCTTC. Translation: CSVGLGTGGILNYGYTF.

CDR3 region: CSVEDRGSPHYGYTF. CDR3 nucleotide sequence: TGCAGCGTTGAAGATAGGGGGTCTCCTCACTATGGCTACACCTTC. The chain has TRBV29-1 and TRBJ1-2, with D maybe TRBD1 (6 bases). This CDR3 has 15 residues. V lost 0 bases and J lost 3, with 14 bases in between. Per germline, CDR1 SQVTM and CDR2 ANQGSEA.

The rearrangement joins TRBV19 to TRBJ1-5; possible D gene TRBD1, 6 bases. The V and J ends lost 7 bases and 5 bases respectively, with 18 bases between them. The germline CDR1 and CDR2 sequences are LNHDA and SQIVND (reference sequence). The CDR3 is 15 residues long. CDR3 residues: CASNPDRTDYQPQHF. For the CDR3, the DNA is TGTGCCAGTAACCCCGACCGGACAGATTATCAGCCCCAGCATTTT. The full variable domain, its missing parts supplied by reference TRBV19 and TRBJ1-5, is DGGITQSPKYLFRKEGQNVTLSCEQNLNHDAMYWYRQDPGQGLRLIYYSQIVNDFQKGDIAEGYSVSREKKESFPLTVTSAQKNPTAFYLCASNPDRTDYQPQHFGDGTRLSIL.

This clone was observed once. The chain uses TRBV6-1 and TRBJ2-7; TRBD2 aligns across 7 bases. The CDR3 has 15 residues. Germline V lookup: CDR1 MNHNS, CDR2 SASEGT. The J segment lost 3 bases and the V segment lost 5 bases, leaving 10 bases of the junction unmatched. CDR3 loop: CASSSAPGLNYEQYF. The CDR3 region has the DNA TGTGCCAGCAGTTCTGCCCCGGGACTAAACTACGAGCAGTACTTC.

J is TRBJ2-7 and V is TRBV6-1; D might be TRBD2 (5 bases). This CDR3 is 13 amino acids long. V was pared by 5 bases and J by 2 bases, with 10 bases between. Germline V gene lookup returns CDR1 MNHNS and CDR2 SASEGT. CDR3: CASSLDGAYEQYF. The CDR3 DNA reads as TGTGCCAGCAGTTTGGACGGGGCCTACGAGCAGTACTTC.

CDR3 sequence reads: CAISEGRSLAKNIQYF. CDR3 nucleotide sequence: TGTGCCATCAGTGAGGGTAGGAGTCTAGCCAAAAACATTCAGTACTTC. The chain is built from TRBV10-3 and TRBJ2-4; D is undetermined. V lost 2 bases and J 0 bases, leaving 11 bases between the germline ends. Germline V gene sequence: CDR1 ENHRY, CDR2 SYGVKD. This CDR3 has 16 residues.

This clone was seen a few times. The V gene is TRBV19, the J gene TRBJ1-2; 8 nucleotides line up with TRBD1. Per germline, CDR1 LNHDA and CDR2 SQIVND (reference sequence). The V gene end was trimmed by 6 bases and the J gene end by 6 bases; junction bases not matched to a gene: 12. This CDR3 region has 15 residues. The CDR3 loop is CASRWTGPRVDGYTF. The CDR3 DNA is TGTGCCAGTAGGTGGACAGGGCCCCGCGTGGATGGCTACACCTTC.

The chain links TRBV2 to TRBJ1-1, with D maybe TRBD1 (5 bases). Germline V CDR1 and CDR2: SNHLY, FYNNEI. Trimming removed 4 bases from V and 10 bases from J, with 13 bases in between. This CDR3 region has 12 residues. The CDR3 sequence: CASSVQGGRAFF. The CDR3, as DNA: TGTGCCAGCAGTGTTCAGGGTGGTCGAGCTTTCTTT.

The chain combines TRBV30 with TRBJ1-2, with TRBD1 matching 8 bases. Trimming cost V 3 bases and J 4 bases; bases outside gene matches: 4. The CDR3 totals 13 residues. Germline V gene sequence: CDR1 GTSNPN, CDR2 SVGIG (reference sequence). CDR3 residues: CAWRQGVGYGYTF. The CDR3 coding sequence is TGTGCCTGGAGACAGGGGGTTGGCTATGGCTACACCTTC.

The chain links TRBV7-6 to TRBJ2-2, with D possibly being TRBD2 (6 bases). V dropped 5 bases and J dropped 0 bases, with 19 bases sitting between them. This CDR3 is 18 amino acids long. From germline, CDR1 is SGHVS and CDR2 FNYEAQ. The CDR3 loop reads CASSTRPLASANTGELFF. Here the CDR3 DNA reads TGTGCCAGCAGCACCCGACCTCTAGCGAGCGCGAACACCGGGGAGCTGTTTTTT. The variable domain in full, with the rest retrieved from reference TRBV7-6 and TRBJ2-2, is GAGVSQSPRYKVTKRGQDVALRCDPISGHVSLYWYRQALGQGPEFLTYFNYEAQQDKSGLPNDRFSAERPEGSISTLTIQRTEQRDSAMYRCASSTRPLASANTGELFFGEGSRLTVL.

The V gene is TRBV5-1, the J gene TRBJ2-5; 11 bases line up with TRBD2. Germline CDR1 SGHRS, CDR2 YFSETQ. The V segment lost 4 bases and the J segment 3 bases; nucleotides outside the gene matches: 2. The CDR3 length is 14 residues. The CDR3 DNA sequence: TGCGCCAGCAGCAAGGGACTAGCGGAAGAGACCCAGTACTTC. Protein: CASSKGLAEETQYF.

The chain combines TRBV10-3 with TRBJ2-7; a weak D match, TRBD2 (6 bases). The length of the CDR3 is 14 residues. Germline loops: CDR1 ENHRY, CDR2 SYGVKD. Trimming took 4 bases from V and 3 from J, leaving 13 bases between them. The CDR3 is CAISVQLADYEQYF. The CDR3, as DNA: TGTGCCATCAGTGTACAACTAGCAGACTACGAGCAGTACTTC.

On this clone: The sample holds other DNA sequences that translate to the same CDR3. The J gene is TRBJ1-4, the V gene TRBV5-1, with 8 positions matching TRBD1. The CDR3 extends over 16 amino acids. Trimming removed 3 bases from V and 2 bases from J; junction bases left unmatched: 6. CDR1 is SGHRS, CDR2 YFSETQ, per germline. CDR3 DNA sequence: TGCGCCAGCAGCTACGGACAGGGAGGGACTAATGAAAAACTGTTTTTT. This codes for CASSYGQGGTNEKLFF.

This clone has a handful of counts. Here the CDR3 DNA reads TGTGCCTGGATGACGGACAGGCCGTATGGCTACACCTTC. It encodes CAWMTDRPYGYTF. This chain joins TRBV30 and TRBJ1-2, with 7 bases that match TRBD1. V shed 4 bases and J 5 bases; nucleotides not matched to a gene: 7. This CDR3 is 13 amino acids long. The germline V gene encodes CDR1 GTSNPN and CDR2 SVGIG (reference sequence). Based on the CDR3 plus reference TRBV30 and TRBJ1-2, the full variable domain is SQTIHQWPATLVQPVGSPLSLECTVEGTSNPNLYWYRQAAGRGLQLLFYSVGIGQISSEVPQNLSASRPQDRQFILSSKKLLLSDSGFYLCAWMTDRPYGYTFGSGTRLTVV.

This sequence joins TRBV28 and TRBJ2-7, with 12 bases that match TRBD1. Germline V gene lookup returns CDR1 MDHEN and CDR2 SYDVKM. There are 15 residues in the CDR3. V shed 6 bases and J 7 bases; nucleotides not matched to a gene: 10. The CDR3 DNA is TGTGCCAGCAGCAAACCGGGACAGGGGGCAGAGGAGCAGTACTTC. Residues: CASSKPGQGAEEQYF.

The gene calls are TRBV28 and TRBJ1-1; D possibly corresponds to TRBD1 (5 bases). The CDR3 totals 15 residues. The ends were cut back, 4 bases at V and 3 bases at J, with 15 bases in the middle. In germline, CDR1 is MDHEN, CDR2 SYDVKM. This chain's CDR3 is CASSSSGTVYTEAFF. CDR3 bases: TGTGCCAGCAGTTCCTCCGGGACTGTGTACACTGAAGCTTTCTTT. The whole variable domain, filled in from reference TRBV28 and TRBJ1-1, reads DVKVTQSSRYLVKRTGEKVFLECVQDMDHENMFWYRQDPGLGLRLIYFSYDVKMKEKGDIPEGYSVSREKKERFSLILESASTNQTSMYLCASSSSGTVYTEAFFGQGTRLTVV.

Worth noting for this clone: The same CDR3 can be traced to other DNA sequences in this sample. The chain is built from TRBV7-9 and TRBJ2-1, with D possibly being TRBD1 (5 bases). Per the germline V gene, CDR1 is SEHNR and CDR2 is FQNEAQ (reference sequence). V was trimmed by 2 bases and J by 3 bases, leaving 11 bases between them. CDR3 length: 15 residues. The chain's CDR3 is CASSLRGEDYNEQFF. DNA of the CDR3: TGTGCCAGCAGCTTAAGGGGCGAGGACTACAATGAGCAGTTCTTC.

This chain uses TRBV19 with TRBJ1-2, with 7 nucleotides matching TRBD1. The trim removed 7 bases at V and 2 bases at J, leaving 4 bases unmatched. This CDR3 has 13 residues. Germline CDR1 and CDR2: LNHDA and SQIVND (reference sequence). CDR3 DNA sequence: TGTGCCAGTAACGGACAGGAGAACTATGGCTACACCTTC. It yields the protein CASNGQENYGYTF.

This chain connects TRBV7-9 to TRBJ2-3, with D tentatively TRBD2 (6 bases). The germline V gene has CDR1 SEHNR and CDR2 FQNEAQ (reference sequence). The V gene lost 5 bases and the J gene lost 1 base, with 16 bases spanning the gap. The CDR3 is 16 residues long. The CDR3, as DNA: TGTGCCAGCAGCCCCGCTAGCGTATGGGGCACAGATACGCAGTATTTT. It specifies CASSPASVWGTDTQYF. The full variable domain, with the rest looked up from reference TRBV7-9 and TRBJ2-3, is DTGVSQNPRHKITKRGQNVTFRCDPISEHNRLYWYRQTLGQGPEFLTYFQNEAQLEKSRLLSDRFSAERPKGSFSTLEIQRTEQGDSAMYLCASSPASVWGTDTQYFGPGTRLTVL.

The J gene is TRBJ2-3, the V gene TRBV6-1, with a possible D match to TRBD1 (5 bases). Trimming cost V 2 bases and J 1 base, with 7 bases left between them. Germline V gene lookup returns CDR1 MNHNS and CDR2 SASEGT. The CDR3 totals 14 residues. The DNA of the CDR3 is TGTGCCAGCAGTGAAAAAGGGGGCACAGATACGCAGTATTTT. Its translation is CASSEKGGTDTQYF.

The chain employs TRBV5-1 and TRBJ1-1; TRBD1 aligns across 8 bases. The CDR3 has 15 residues. V lost 2 bases, J lost 3 bases, and 6 bases stayed unmatched. In germline, CDR1 is SGHRS, CDR2 YFSETQ. The DNA of the CDR3 is TGCGCCAGCAGCTTTTTTTCACAGGGGGACACTGAAGCTTTCTTT. Translated, it gives CASSFFSQGDTEAFF.

This chain uses TRBV27 with TRBJ2-1; TRBD2 matches at 11 bases. The CDR3 is 20 amino acids. The V and J ends lost 7 bases and 2 bases, in that order; junction bases with no gene match: 19. Per the germline V gene, CDR1 is MNHEY and CDR2 is SMNVEV (reference sequence). CDR3 in DNA: TGTGCCAGCAAAAGGAGTCAGCCGGGACTAGCGGTAGGACCCTACAATGAGCAGTTCTTC. Amino acids: CASKRSQPGLAVGPYNEQFF.

The rearrangement links TRBV10-3 to TRBJ2-1; D is uncertain. The CDR3 is made up of 13 amino acids. Per the germline V gene, CDR1 is ENHRY and CDR2 is SYGVKD. Trimming left V 3 bases short and J 5 bases short, with 8 bases between. The CDR3, as DNA: TGTGCCATCAGTGAAGGAGAAGACAATGAGCAGTTCTTC. Protein: CAISEGEDNEQFF.

Note on this clone: The sample has other DNA sequences that encode this CDR3 too. The V gene is TRBV18, the J gene TRBJ2-7, with 7 bases lining up with TRBD1. Trimming took 2 bases from V and 2 from J; bases not matched to a gene: 3. This CDR3 is 14 amino acids long. CDR1 and CDR2 from the germline V gene are KGHSH and LQKENI. CDR3 region: CASSPRQGTYEQYF. In nucleotides, the CDR3 is TGTGCCAGCTCACCAAGACAGGGTACCTACGAGCAGTACTTC.

The rearrangement joins TRBV5-6 to TRBJ2-5, with 11 bases identical to TRBD2. There are 16 residues in the CDR3. Germline assignment: CDR1 SGHDT and CDR2 YYEEEE. J was trimmed by 5 bases and V by 3 bases; bases with no gene match: 9. CDR3 coding DNA: TGTGCCAGCAGCTATAGCGGGAGGGCCCGGGGGGAGACCCAGTACTTC. It specifies CASSYSGRARGETQYF. The full variable domain, in which reference TRBV5-6 and TRBJ2-5 provide the parts outside the CDR3, is DAGVTQSPTHLIKTRGQQVTLRCSPKSGHDTVSWYQQALGQGPQFIFQYYEEEERQRGNFPDRFSGHQFPNYSSELNVNALLLGDSALYLCASSYSGRARGETQYFGPGTRLLVL.

Only one count was recorded for this clone. This chain uses TRBV5-1 with TRBJ2-7; 10 bases fit TRBD1. CDR3 length: 15 residues. Germline V gene lookup returns CDR1 SGHRS and CDR2 YFSETQ. V gave up 0 bases and J gave up 3 bases; unmatched junction bases: 3. The CDR3: CASSLATGGRYEQYF. As DNA, the CDR3 is TGCGCCAGCAGCTTGGCGACAGGGGGCCGCTACGAGCAGTACTTC.

The V and J genes are TRBV11-3 and TRBJ1-1; D gene unclear. Germline CDR1 and CDR2: SGHNT and YENEEA. The germline V and J ends were trimmed by 5 bases and 1 base, with 11 bases remaining between them. This CDR3 has 14 residues. CDR3 nucleotide sequence: TGTGCCAGCAGCCGAGGGAGCAAGAACACTGAAGCTTTCTTT. Translating gives CASSRGSKNTEAFF.

The gene calls are TRBV4-3 and TRBJ2-4; 10 bases align to TRBD1. J lost 1 base, V lost 0 bases, and 12 bases had no gene match. Germline CDR1 and CDR2: LGHNA and YSLEER. The CDR3 runs to 20 residues. CDR3 loop: CASSQDYGTGVRMAKNIQYF. The CDR3 region has the DNA TGCGCCAGCAGCCAAGACTACGGGACAGGGGTTAGAATGGCCAAAAACATTCAGTACTTC.